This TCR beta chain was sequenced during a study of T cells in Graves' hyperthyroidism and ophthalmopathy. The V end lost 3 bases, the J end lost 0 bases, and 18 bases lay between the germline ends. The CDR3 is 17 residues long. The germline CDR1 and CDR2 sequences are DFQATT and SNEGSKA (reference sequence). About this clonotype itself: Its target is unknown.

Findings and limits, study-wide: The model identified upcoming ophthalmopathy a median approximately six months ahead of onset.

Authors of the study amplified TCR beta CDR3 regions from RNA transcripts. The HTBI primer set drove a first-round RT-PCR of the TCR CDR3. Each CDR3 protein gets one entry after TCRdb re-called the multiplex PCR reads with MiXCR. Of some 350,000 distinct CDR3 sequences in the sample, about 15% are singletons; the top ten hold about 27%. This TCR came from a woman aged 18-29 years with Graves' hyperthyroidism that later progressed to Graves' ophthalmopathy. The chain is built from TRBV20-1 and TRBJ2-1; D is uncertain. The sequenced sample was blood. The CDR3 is CSASPFVTSSSYNEQFF. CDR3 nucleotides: TGCAGTGCTAGCCCCTTTGTAACTTCGAGCTCCTACAATGAGCAGTTCTTC.